A single sample is the source of the 15 T cell receptor beta chains below, sequenced in a study of shared clonotypes between healthy human individuals. Only in-frame clones appear in the TCRdb table, and some are missing; sequencing was by immunoSEQ multiplex PCR. The data hold roughly 1,500,000 clones, with around 98% observed a single time. Source material: naive CD4+ T cells sorted from blood. Subset reported: CD45RA+ positively selected. These receptors were collected from a man in his thirties or forties in good health.

The rearrangement uses TRBV6-6 and TRBJ2-7; no clear D gene. This CDR3 is 12 amino acids long. Germline CDR1 reads MNHNY; CDR2 reads SVGAGI (reference sequence). The ends were cut back, 2 bases at V and 4 bases at J, with 6 bases in the middle. Here the CDR3 reads CASSYVRYEQYF. The CDR3 coding sequence is TGTGCCAGCAGTTACGTTAGATACGAGCAGTACTTC.

The V call is TRBV4-3, the J call TRBJ1-2; the match to TRBD1 covers 8 bases. V was pared by 0 bases and J by 7 bases, with 4 bases of the junction left unmatched. Germline values: CDR1 LGHNA, CDR2 YSLEER. The CDR3 has 14 residues. Written as DNA, the CDR3 is TGCGCCAGCAGCCAAGATGGCAGGGGGCTTGGCTACACCTTC. Protein product: CASSQDGRGLGYTF.

V and J are TRBV18 and TRBJ2-5, with a weak D call TRBD2 (6 bases). V lost 3 bases, J lost 2 bases, and 19 bases lay in between. The CDR3 contains 17 residues. CDR1 KGHSH and CDR2 LQKENI come from the germline V gene. The CDR3 reads CASSPNPGTRVQETQYF. The CDR3 DNA reads TGTGCCAGCTCACCCAACCCCGGGACTCGGGTGCAAGAGACCCAGTACTTC.

This chain links TRBV27 with TRBJ1-5; D gene unclear. The V end was cut by 6 bases, the J end by 2 bases, with 14 bases between. CDR1 MNHEY and CDR2 SMNVEV come from the germline V gene (reference sequence). The CDR3 spans 15 residues. The CDR3 is CASRLVGGGNQPQHF. Here the CDR3 DNA reads TGTGCCAGCAGGTTGGTGGGAGGTGGCAATCAGCCCCAGCATTTT.

The CDR3: CASSLRDGYGYTF. The CDR3, as DNA: TGTGCCAGCAGTTTGAGGGACGGATATGGCTACACCTTC. The genes are TRBV28 and TRBJ1-2, with D tentatively TRBD1 (5 bases). This CDR3 has 13 amino acids. CDR1 and CDR2 (germline): MDHEN, SYDVKM. The germline V and J ends were trimmed by 3 bases and 5 bases, with 10 bases remaining between them.

Here the CDR3 DNA reads TGCGCCAGCAGCTTGATGCAGGGCACTAACTATGGCTACACCTTC. Amino acid sequence: CASSLMQGTNYGYTF. The chain uses TRBV5-1 and TRBJ1-2; tentatively, D is TRBD1 (5 bases). The CDR3 sequence is 15 residues long. Per germline, CDR1 SGHRS and CDR2 YFSETQ. V was shortened by 1 base and J by 0 bases, with 10 bases between the two germline ends.

The rearrangement links TRBV29-1 to TRBJ2-3; 8 bases align to TRBD2. Germline assignment: CDR1 SQVTM and CDR2 ANQGSEA. This CDR3 spans 15 amino acids. The CDR3 sequence: CRVTSGGPSTDTQYF. CDR3 nucleotides: TGCAGGGTCACTAGCGGAGGCCCTAGCACAGATACGCAGTATTTT.

Comment on this clone: Other DNA sequences in this sample translate to the same CDR3. The CDR3 DNA follows: TGTGCCAGCAGCCAAGGGACAGCCTATGGCTACACCTTC. As protein: CASSQGTAYGYTF. This chain links TRBV14 with TRBJ1-2; D is perhaps TRBD1 (6 bases). Germline V gene sequence: CDR1 SGHDN, CDR2 FVKESK. Trimming removed 1 base from V and 4 bases from J, with 7 bases in between. The CDR3 loop spans 13 amino acids.

Only one count was recorded for this clone. The rearrangement joins TRBV7-9 to TRBJ1-3; TRBD1 aligns across 8 bases. The CDR3 length is 15 residues. The junction had 3 bases not matched to a gene; V was cut back by 4 bases and J by 1 base. CDR1 and CDR2 from the germline V gene are SEHNR and FQNEAQ (reference sequence). The CDR3, as DNA: TGTGCCAGCAGCTCCAGGGGGCAGTCTGGAAACACCATATATTTT. Translation: CASSSRGQSGNTIYF.

The chain employs TRBV9 and TRBJ2-7, with TRBD2 matching over 9 bases. The CDR3 runs to 16 residues. From germline, CDR1 is SGDLS and CDR2 YYNGEE. J was trimmed by 5 bases and V by 0 bases; bases with no gene match: 9. CDR3 nucleotides: TGTGCCAGCAGCGTAGGTGCCCTAGCGGGGTCCCACGAGCAGTACTTC. Translating gives CASSVGALAGSHEQYF.

The rearrangement uses TRBV28 and TRBJ1-2; maybe TRBD1 (6 bases). The germline CDR1 and CDR2 sequences are MDHEN and SYDVKM. The CDR3 covers 15 residues. Trimming shortened V by 6 bases and J by 4 bases, and 18 bases separated the two germline ends. The CDR3 DNA follows: TGTGCCAGCAGCACCCCTCAGGGGCAGGGCTATGGCTACACCTTC. It specifies CASSTPQGQGYGYTF.

The chain combines TRBV5-4 with TRBJ2-5; D is unresolved. Germline values: CDR1 SGHNT, CDR2 YYREEE (reference sequence). Trimming removed 0 bases from V and 1 base from J, with 7 bases in between. This CDR3 comprises 14 residues. The CDR3 protein is CASSLVGSQETQYF. DNA of the CDR3: TGTGCCAGCAGCTTGGTTGGGTCCCAAGAGACCCAGTACTTC.

V is TRBV5-1 and J is TRBJ1-4, with D perhaps TRBD1 (5 bases). The CDR3 extends over 15 amino acids. Germline CDR1 SGHRS, CDR2 YFSETQ. V lost 4 bases to trimming and J lost 2 bases, with 12 bases between them. The CDR3 DNA is TGCGCCAGCAGCCCTACAGGTTCGACTAATGAAAAACTGTTTTTT. This codes for CASSPTGSTNEKLFF.

This clone was recorded once. The chain combines TRBV6-5 with TRBJ2-7; D possibly uses TRBD1 or TRBD2 (6 bases each). Germline loops: CDR1 MNHEY, CDR2 SVGAGI. V was trimmed by 0 bases and J by 6 bases, leaving 9 bases between them. CDR3 length: 13 residues. CDR3 DNA sequence: TGTGCCAGCAGTTACTCCCGGGGGCTCGAGCAGTACTTC. Translation gives CASSYSRGLEQYF.

CDR3 sequence reads: CASSLTWDRGSTEAFF. The CDR3 DNA reads TGTGCCAGCAGTTTAACGTGGGACAGGGGAAGCACTGAAGCTTTCTTT. The chain has TRBV27 and TRBJ1-1; 10 nucleotides agree with TRBD1. Germline loops: CDR1 MNHEY, CDR2 SMNVEV (reference sequence). There are 16 residues in the CDR3. Trimming at V came to 2 bases and at J to 4 bases, leaving 7 bases not matched to a gene.